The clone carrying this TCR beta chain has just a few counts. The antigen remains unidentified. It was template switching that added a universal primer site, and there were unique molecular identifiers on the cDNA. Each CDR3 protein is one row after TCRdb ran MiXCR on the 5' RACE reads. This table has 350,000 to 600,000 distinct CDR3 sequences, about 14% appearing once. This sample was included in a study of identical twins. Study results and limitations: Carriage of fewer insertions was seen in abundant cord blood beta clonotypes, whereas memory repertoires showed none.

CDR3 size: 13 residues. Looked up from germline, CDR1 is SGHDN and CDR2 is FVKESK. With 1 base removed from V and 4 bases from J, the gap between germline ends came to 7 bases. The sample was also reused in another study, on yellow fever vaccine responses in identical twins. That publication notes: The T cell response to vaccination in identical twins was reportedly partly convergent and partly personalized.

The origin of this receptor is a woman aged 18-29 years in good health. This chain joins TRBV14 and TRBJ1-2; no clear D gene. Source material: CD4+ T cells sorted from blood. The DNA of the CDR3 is TGTGCCAGCAGCCAAGGCGGACTCTATGGCTACACCTTC. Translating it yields CASSQGGLYGYTF.